Following are 19 T cell receptor beta chains from one sample sequenced in a study of monozygotic twins with inflammatory bowel disease. TCRdb reprocessed the 5' RACE reads, keeping one entry per CDR3 protein, no DNA. This repertoire comprises around 450,000 distinct CDR3 sequences; its ten largest clones make up 2.4%. Sequenced input: blood. Receptor source: a human donor with ulcerative colitis or Crohn's disease, or a healthy co-twin of an affected twin (not recorded which).

This rearrangement joins TRBV19 to TRBJ2-1; TCRdb proposes TRBD1, but this gene call is untestable without DNA. CDR3 length equals 14 residues. CDR1 and CDR2 (germline): LNHDA, SQIVND (reference sequence). The CDR3 is CASSVPYVYNEQFF.

The chain carries TRBV7-2 and TRBJ2-3; the D gene TCRdb calls, TRBD2, cannot be checked with no DNA. CDR3 length equals 17 residues. CDR1 and CDR2 from the germline V gene are SGHTA and FQGNSA. The CDR3 loop reads CASSLVAPTRGTDTQYF.

The chain uses TRBV4-1 and TRBJ2-1; the D call from TCRdb, TRBD2, cannot be confirmed without DNA. In germline, CDR1 is MGHRA, CDR2 YSYEKL. The CDR3 spans 14 residues. This CDR3 is CASSPGLAQNEQFF.

This chain's CDR3 is CSAESLTYGYTF. The chain recombines TRBV29-1 with TRBJ1-2. Germline lookup yields CDR1 SQVTM and CDR2 ANQGSEA. The CDR3 loop spans 12 amino acids.

The CDR3 protein is CSAAGTSGRFNEQYF. This chain uses TRBV20-1 with TRBJ2-7; the TCRdb D gene call, TRBD2, has no DNA to confirm it. The CDR3 covers 15 residues. Germline CDR1 reads DFQATT; CDR2 reads SNEGSKA (reference sequence).

The genes are TRBV12-3 or TRBV12-4 and TRBJ2-1. The CDR3 is 12 amino acids. CDR3 sequence: CASSLGILEQFF.

This rearrangement joins TRBV27 to TRBJ1-1. The CDR3 consists of 18 residues. Germline V gene data show CDR1 as MNHEY and CDR2 as SMNVEV (reference sequence). The CDR3 protein is CASSSTIPRQGGYTEAFF.

This chain joins TRBV27 and TRBJ2-2; as DNA is missing, the TRBD1 call by TCRdb cannot be tested. The CDR3 contains 16 residues. Germline lookup yields CDR1 MNHEY and CDR2 SMNVEV (reference sequence). This CDR3 is CASRTGGHLSTGELFF.

J is TRBJ2-3 and V is TRBV6-5; TCRdb designates TRBD2, a call that cannot be tested without DNA. Germline V CDR1 and CDR2: MNHEY, SVGAGI. The CDR3 is 17 amino acids. CDR3 amino acids: CASSSRLAGGPTDTQYF.

The CDR3 sequence: CASSYSTGGDYGYTF. The chain has TRBV6-5 and TRBJ1-2; the TCRdb D gene call, TRBD1, has no DNA to confirm it. The CDR3 sequence is 15 residues long. Germline V CDR1 and CDR2: MNHEY, SVGAGI.

The chain combines TRBV5-1 with TRBJ1-1; the D gene TCRdb calls, TRBD1, cannot be checked with no DNA. Germline V gene sequence: CDR1 SGHRS, CDR2 YFSETQ. CDR3 length equals 14 residues. The CDR3 loop is CASSPDPGDTEAFF.

The chain employs TRBV4-1 and TRBJ2-2; the D gene TCRdb calls, TRBD1, cannot be checked with no DNA. The CDR3 runs 14 residues. The V gene's germline CDR1 is MGHRA and CDR2 YSYEKL. The CDR3 reads CASSPLGQPGELFF.

The chain employs TRBV30 and TRBJ2-1; TCRdb returns TRBD2, unconfirmable since there is no DNA. From germline, CDR1 is GTSNPN and CDR2 SVGIG (reference sequence). The length of the CDR3 is 14 residues. The CDR3: CAWSPDPGLVQQFF.

This rearrangement joins TRBV12-3 or TRBV12-4 to TRBJ2-1; TCRdb returns TRBD2, unconfirmable since there is no DNA. CDR3 length equals 17 residues. CDR3 sequence: CATTGLAETLTHYEQFF.

The rearrangement joins TRBV12-5 to TRBJ2-5; TCRdb reports TRBD1, a call that lacks DNA to check it against. The germline V gene has CDR1 LGHNT and CDR2 FRNRAP. The CDR3 runs 16 residues. The chain's CDR3 is CASGLGTGTGKETQYF.

V is TRBV29-1 and J is TRBJ2-1. Germline CDR1 SQVTM, CDR2 ANQGSEA. The CDR3 totals 13 residues. The CDR3 is CSVRLLLLGEQFF.

This chain links TRBV12-3 or TRBV12-4 with TRBJ2-2; the TCRdb call, TRBD1, lacks DNA for checking. The CDR3 extends over 16 amino acids. The CDR3 spells CASSRTGTRVPGELFF.

The chain links TRBV5-1 to TRBJ2-4; the D gene TCRdb calls, TRBD1, cannot be checked with no DNA. Looked up from germline, CDR1 is SGHRS and CDR2 is YFSETQ. The CDR3 consists of 16 residues. The CDR3 is CASSSMTGGTKNIQYF.

This chain connects TRBV30 to TRBJ1-2; TCRdb reports TRBD1, a call that lacks DNA to check it against. CDR3 length equals 13 residues. CDR1 GTSNPN and CDR2 SVGIG come from the germline V gene (reference sequence). The CDR3 protein is CAWSPPVWSGYTF. Full variable domain (rest looked up from reference TRBV30 and TRBJ1-2): SQTIHQWPATLVQPVGSPLSLECTVEGTSNPNLYWYRQAAGRGLQLLFYSVGIGQISSEVPQNLSASRPQDRQFILSSKKLLLSDSGFYLCAWSPPVWSGYTFGSGTRLTVV.